This TCR beta chain was sequenced for a study of T-cell reconstitution after alpha-beta-depleted transplantation in children. Preparing the TCRbeta library involved the use of unique molecular identifiers. MiXCR was run by TCRdb on the PCR reads, yielding one entry per CDR3 protein. The data contain roughly 500,000 distinct CDR3 sequences, approximately 29% of them singletons. CDR1 is MDHEN and CDR2 is SYDVKM in the germline V gene. The CDR3 covers 16 residues. V was clipped by 6 bases and J by 3 bases; unmatched bases: 7. Specimen: PBMCs from the stem cell graft donor, collected from the stem cell graft. V and J are TRBV28 and TRBJ2-2; 10 bases map to TRBD1. The sequence was obtained from a human donor who donated a stem cell graft to a child with aplastic anemia. The CDR3 nucleotides are TGTGCCAGCAGCAGGCCCGGGACAGGGGACACCGGGGAGCTGTTTTTT. It encodes CASSRPGTGDTGELFF.